The rows below give T cell receptor beta chains drawn from one sample of a study of T cells in narcolepsy. Some clones are missing from TCRdb's copy, which holds only in-frame ones; the method was immunoSEQ multiplex PCR. Seen here are tens of thousands of clones, around four fifths observed once, and the top ten hold about 2.8%. Source material: CD45RA- memory CD4+ T cells from PBMCs. The receptors were sampled from a human donor with narcolepsy. CDR3s include the opening cysteine and the closing phenylalanine or tryptophan. A D gene is named only where the DNA matches it firmly. Size tells how often a clone was seen (once, few, many) or the class of an expanded clone, and some rows leave it out.

d_gene	v_gene	j_gene	abundance	CDR3aa	CDR3nt
-	TRBV9	TRBJ2-5	once	CASGVGSDGATGAQYF	TGTGCCAGCGGCGTAGGTTCAGATGGGGCTACGGGGGCCCAGTACTTC
-	TRBV5-1	TRBJ2-1	once	CASKPGPSVGEQFF	TGCGCCAGCAAACCGGGTCCTAGCGTAGGGGAGCAGTTCTTC
-	TRBV6-5	TRBJ1-1	-	CASSYMAGETEAFF	TGTGCCAGCAGTTACATGGCAGGGGAAACTGAAGCTTTCTTT
TRBD1	TRBV20-1	TRBJ1-2	-	CSATTGEGYTF	TGCAGTGCAACGACAGGGGAAGGCTACACCTTC
-	TRBV10-3	TRBJ1-3	-	CAIGTGQSNSGNTIYF	TGTGCCATCGGGACCGGACAGTCCAACTCTGGAAACACCATATATTTT
-	TRBV6-5	TRBJ1-3	-	CASSLKRRSSGNTIYF	TGTGCCAGCAGTTTGAAGCGACGGAGCTCTGGAAACACCATATATTTT
-	TRBV11-3	TRBJ2-3	-	CASSLDETDTQYF	TGTGCCAGCAGCTTAGATGAAACAGATACGCAGTATTTT
TRBD2	TRBV2	TRBJ2-2	-	CARSWTSANTGELFF	TGTGCCAGAAGTTGGACTAGCGCTAACACCGGGGAGCTGTTTTTT
-	TRBV7-2	TRBJ2-1	-	CASSLDGGSNEQFF	TGTGCCAGCAGCTTAGATGGGGGAAGTAATGAGCAGTTCTTC
TRBD2	TRBV7-6	TRBJ2-3	-	CASSLKGLAKTADTQYF	TGTGCCAGCAGCTTAAAGGGACTAGCGAAGACCGCAGATACGCAGTATTTT
-	TRBV4-1	TRBJ1-2	-	CASSQGSTGSDYGYTF	TGCGCCAGCAGCCAAGGTTCAACAGGGTCTGACTATGGCTACACCTTC
TRBD2	TRBV7-3	TRBJ2-2	-	CASRSLAGGTRELFF	TGTGCCAGCAGATCCCTAGCGGGAGGGACCAGGGAGCTGTTTTTT
-	TRBV5-5	TRBJ2-1	-	CASRRAGLGNEQFF	TGTGCCAGCAGACGGGCTGGATTGGGGAATGAGCAGTTCTTC
-	TRBV5-4	TRBJ2-7	-	CASSLDASSYEQYF	TGTGCCAGCAGCTTGGACGCCTCCTCCTACGAGCAGTACTTC
TRBD1	TRBV5-1	TRBJ1-2	few	CASSMGQLYGYTF	TGCGCCAGCAGCATGGGACAGCTCTATGGCTACACCTTC
-	TRBV6-1	TRBJ2-7	-	CASNNEQGYEQYF	TGTGCCAGCAACAACGAACAGGGTTACGAGCAGTACTTC
-	TRBV7-2	TRBJ1-2	-	CASSLRRGGDGYTF	TGTGCCAGCAGCTTAAGGAGGGGAGGGGATGGCTACACCTTC
-	TRBV19	TRBJ1-1	-	CASSIGPSGDTEAFF	TGTGCCAGTAGTATCGGACCTTCTGGGGACACTGAAGCTTTCTTT
-	TRBV4-3	TRBJ1-1	-	CASSQLLETEAFF	TGCGCCAGCAGCCAGCTCTTGGAGACTGAAGCTTTCTTT
TRBD1	TRBV9	TRBJ1-4	once	CASSGTGDEKLFF	TGTGCCAGCAGTGGGACAGGTGATGAAAAACTGTTTTTT
TRBD1	TRBV12-5	TRBJ1-1	-	CASAPTGEDTEAFF	TGTGCTAGTGCCCCGACAGGGGAGGACACTGAAGCTTTCTTT
-	TRBV7-8	TRBJ1-6	-	CASSTQEAWPLHF	TGTGCCAGCAGCACCCAGGAAGCCTGGCCCCTCCACTTT
-	TRBV18	TRBJ1-1	-	CASSPLSLRLMNTEAFF	TGTGCCAGCTCACCACTCTCTTTGCGGCTGATGAACACTGAAGCTTTCTTT
-	TRBV7-2	TRBJ1-2	few	CASSLKDNYGYTF	TGTGCCAGCAGCTTAAAGGATAACTATGGCTACACCTTC
-	TRBV18	TRBJ1-6	-	CASSPGGSYNSPLHF	TGTGCCAGCTCACCCGGGGGCTCCTATAATTCACCCCTCCACTTT
TRBD1	TRBV5-1	TRBJ2-2	-	CASTRDRGDGELFF	TGCGCCAGTACCCGGGACAGGGGCGACGGGGAGCTGTTTTTT
-	TRBV11-2	TRBJ2-2	-	CASSSGGGSRTGELFF	TGTGCCAGCAGCTCTGGAGGGGGGAGTCGCACCGGGGAGCTGTTTTTT
-	TRBV19	TRBJ2-5	-	CASSIGAGKETQYF	TGTGCCAGTAGTATTGGGGCAGGGAAAGAGACCCAGTACTTC
TRBD1	TRBV6-1	TRBJ2-7	-	CASTTGTGGYEQYF	TGTGCCAGCACCACCGGGACAGGGGGCTACGAGCAGTACTTC